These 16 T cell receptor beta chains originate from one sample sequenced in a study of neoadjuvant nivolumab and ipilimumab in lung cancer. Measured with immunoSEQ multiplex PCR; TCRdb has only the in-frame clones, and not every one. Of some 10,000 clones in the sample, roughly 80% were seen once. Sequencing was performed on tumor tissue, taken after neoadjuvant nivolumab, alone or with ipilimumab, at or shortly before surgery. Source of these receptors: an adult with non-small cell lung cancer.

The rearrangement links TRBV5-1 to TRBJ1-3; 7 nucleotides match TRBD1. The trim removed 3 bases at V and 0 bases at J, leaving 3 bases unmatched. The length of the CDR3 is 15 residues. The germline V gene has CDR1 SGHRS and CDR2 YFSETQ. The CDR3 is CASSSQGISGNTIYF. CDR3 nucleotide sequence: TGCGCCAGCAGCTCACAGGGGATCTCTGGAAACACCATATATTTT.

This chain links TRBV5-1 with TRBJ2-2, with TRBD1 matching over 10 bases. Looked up from germline, CDR1 is SGHRS and CDR2 is YFSETQ. This CDR3 region has 18 residues. V shed 4 bases, J shed 1 base, and the junction held 10 bases outside the gene matches. CDR3 nucleotide sequence: TGCGCCAGCAGCGAGGGACAGGGGAAAAGGGTGAACACCGGGGAGCTGTTTTTT. This codes for CASSEGQGKRVNTGELFF. Together with reference TRBV5-1 and TRBJ2-2, the CDR3 gives the full variable domain: KAGVTQTPRYLIKTRGQQVTLSCSPISGHRSVSWYQQTPGQGLQFLFEYFSETQRNKGNFPGRFSGRQFSNSRSEMNVSTLELGDSALYLCASSEGQGKRVNTGELFFGEGSRLTVL.

This chain joins TRBV10-3 and TRBJ2-3, with D perhaps TRBD2 (5 bases). V shed 1 base and J shed 0 bases, with 11 bases lying between them. Germline CDR1 ENHRY, CDR2 SYGVKD. The length of the CDR3 is 16 residues. The CDR3 sequence is CAISELSLASTDTQYF. In DNA, the CDR3 is TGTGCCATCAGTGAGTTGAGTCTAGCTAGCACAGATACGCAGTATTTT.

This clone was seen a single time. This sequence joins TRBV9 and TRBJ2-1, with D unresolved. Trimming removed 4 bases from V and 7 bases from J, with 12 bases in between. This CDR3 is 13 amino acids long. CDR1 is SGDLS and CDR2 is YYNGEE in the germline V gene. The CDR3 reads CASSPLGRNEQFF. In nucleotides, the CDR3 is TGTGCCAGCAGCCCCCTAGGTAGAAATGAGCAGTTCTTC.

This clone appeared once. The chain carries TRBV4-2 and TRBJ2-7, with 15 bases lining up with TRBD2. V trimming: 1 base; J trimming: 3 bases; junction bases outside the gene matches: 7. In germline, CDR1 is LGHNA, CDR2 YNFKEQ. The CDR3 covers 18 residues. The CDR3 region has the DNA TGTGCCAGCAGCCAAGGTCGGACTAGCGGGGGGGTACACTACGAGCAGTACTTC. Encoded protein: CASSQGRTSGGVHYEQYF.

The chain employs TRBV7-9 and TRBJ1-5; the match to TRBD1 covers 8 bases. This CDR3 is built from 14 residues. The germline gives CDR1 SEHNR, CDR2 FQNEAQ (reference sequence). With V trimmed by 5 bases and J by 6 bases, 6 bases remained unmatched. The CDR3 loop is CASSPGQGSQPQHF. CDR3 DNA sequence: TGTGCCAGCAGCCCCGGACAGGGATCTCAGCCCCAGCATTTT.

The count of this clone is one. The J gene is TRBJ2-1, the V gene TRBV7-3; either TRBD1 or TRBD2 may fit D (5 bases each). Trimming cost V 2 bases and J 4 bases, with 6 bases left between them. Germline loops: CDR1 SGHTA, CDR2 FQGTGA. The CDR3 is 13 amino acids. In nucleotides, the CDR3 is TGTGCCAGCAGCTTAGGGACGTACAATGAGCAGTTCTTC. Amino acids: CASSLGTYNEQFF.

The V gene is TRBV5-1, the J gene TRBJ2-7; TRBD1 aligns across 7 bases. The CDR3 spans 12 residues. CDR1 is SGHRS, CDR2 YFSETQ, per germline. The V and J ends lost 1 base and 5 bases, in that order; junction bases with no gene match: 0. The CDR3 sequence: CASSLTGDEQYF. As DNA, the CDR3 is TGCGCCAGCAGCTTGACAGGGGACGAGCAGTACTTC.

V usage is TRBV27 and J usage is TRBJ1-5, with 7 bases that match TRBD1. After removal of 0 bases from V and 5 bases from J, the junction contained 7 bases not matched to a gene. Germline CDR1 reads MNHEY; CDR2 reads SMNVEV (reference sequence). The CDR3 sequence is 16 residues long. CDR3 nucleotide sequence: TGTGCCAGCAGTTTATCGTGGAGGGGGCAGGATCAGCCCCAGCATTTT. The encoded protein is CASSLSWRGQDQPQHF.

The chain couples TRBV14 to TRBJ1-1; no clear D. Per the germline V gene, CDR1 is SGHDN and CDR2 is FVKESK. V shed 2 bases and J shed 0 bases, with 7 bases lying between them. This CDR3 has 14 residues. In nucleotides, the CDR3 is TGTGCCAGCAGCCAATACGGGTTGAACACTGAAGCTTTCTTT. Residues: CASSQYGLNTEAFF.

V and J are TRBV5-4 and TRBJ2-7; D perhaps matches TRBD2 (6 bases). The CDR3 extends over 13 amino acids. Germline V gene lookup returns CDR1 SGHNT and CDR2 YYREEE (reference sequence). V dropped 3 bases and J dropped 0 bases, with 7 bases sitting between them. CDR3 nucleotides: TGTGCCAGCAGCTGGGGGGTCTCCTACGAGCAGTACTTC. This sequence encodes CASSWGVSYEQYF. The full variable domain, completed using reference TRBV5-4 and TRBJ2-7, is ETGVTQSPTHLIKTRGQQVTLRCSSQSGHNTVSWYQQALGQGPQFIFQYYREEENGRGNFPPRFSGLQFPNYSSELNVNALELDDSALYLCASSWGVSYEQYFGPGTRLTVT.

This sequence joins TRBV10-2 and TRBJ2-6; 7 bases map to TRBD1. Germline V gene data show CDR1 as WSHSY and CDR2 as SAAADI. J gave up 2 bases and V 3 bases, and 4 bases lay outside the gene matches. The CDR3 runs 16 residues. The CDR3 reads CASSDFTGAGANVLTF. CDR3 nucleotides: TGCGCCAGCAGTGATTTCACAGGGGCTGGGGCCAACGTCCTGACTTTC.

The gene calls are TRBV4-1 and TRBJ2-7; TRBD2 matches at 13 bases. Germline CDR1 reads MGHRA; CDR2 reads YSYEKL. The J segment lost 4 bases and the V segment lost 2 bases, leaving 5 bases of the junction unmatched. This CDR3 is 16 amino acids long. In nucleotides, the CDR3 is TGCGCCAGCAGCCAAATCACTAGCGGGAGGGTATACGAGCAGTACTTC. Residues: CASSQITSGRVYEQYF.

This chain uses TRBV18 with TRBJ1-2; a weak D match, TRBD1 (5 bases). Trimming stripped 1 base from V and 4 bases from J, with 10 bases between. This CDR3 is 14 amino acids long. Germline CDR1 KGHSH, CDR2 LQKENI. CDR3 bases: TGTGCCAGCTCACCACGGCGGGGGACCTATGGCTACACCTTC. This encodes CASSPRRGTYGYTF. The entire variable domain, with the rest obtained from reference TRBV18 and TRBJ1-2, is as follows: NAGVMQNPRHLVRRRGQEARLRCSPMKGHSHVYWYRQLPEEGLKFMVYLQKENIIDESGMPKERFSAEFPKEGPSILRIQQVVRGDSAAYFCASSPRRGTYGYTFGSGTRLTVV.

J is TRBJ2-7 and V is TRBV5-5; tentatively, D is TRBD2 (6 bases). This CDR3 has 16 residues. The germline V and J ends were trimmed by 3 bases and 3 bases, with 19 bases remaining between them. Germline values: CDR1 SGHKS, CDR2 YYEKEE (reference sequence). DNA for the CDR3: TGTGCCAGCAGCTACCGAATGCTGGCGGGATTCTACGAGCAGTACTTC. It translates to CASSYRMLAGFYEQYF.

This chain links TRBV18 with TRBJ1-1; TRBD1 agrees at 8 bases. The CDR3 covers 14 residues. V trimming: 3 bases; J trimming: 5 bases; junction bases outside the gene matches: 5. CDR1 and CDR2 from the germline V gene are KGHSH and LQKENI. The CDR3 loop is CASSPTQGATEAFF. The CDR3 DNA reads as TGTGCCAGCTCACCCACTCAGGGGGCGACTGAAGCTTTCTTT.